The present T cell receptor (beta chain) was sequenced within a study of shared clonotypes between healthy human individuals. V was pared by 4 bases and J by 1 base, with 13 bases between. The CDR3 contains 15 residues. The germline V gene has CDR1 KGHSH and CDR2 LQKENI. Using immunoSEQ multiplex PCR, the repertoire was profiled, and TCRdb retains in-frame clones only, with some absent. Of roughly 1,600,000 clones in the sample, approximately 98.5% are singletons; the top ten hold 0.3% to 0.45%. This rearrangement joins TRBV18 to TRBJ2-5; D may be TRBD2 (6 bases). Input material: naive CD4+ T cells sorted from blood. Subset meaning: CD45RA+ positively selected. The TCR comes from a man aged 25 to 40 in good health. CDR3 in amino acids: CASSQPGLGQETQYF. The CDR3 region has the DNA TGTGCCAGCTCACAACCGGGACTCGGCCAAGAGACCCAGTACTTC.